The present entry profiles one TCR beta chain with its context. Trimming stripped 4 bases from V and 5 bases from J, with 11 bases between. CDR1 is LNHDA and CDR2 is SQIVND in the germline V gene (reference sequence). There are 13 residues in the CDR3. This entry is derived from a study of blood T cell repertoires in COVID-19. Looking at the study overall: Spain, Italy and the United States supplied samples that represented acute and convalescent COVID-19. Sample material is recorded as cDNA or gDNA derived from T cells, B-cell-depleted T cells, or PBMCs.

Per the authors' pipeline: Amplified reference gene primers provided the basis for estimating nucleated cell counts. The method was immunoSEQ multiplex PCR; TCRdb's version includes in-frame clones alone and lacks a portion of them. The V and J calls and the clone size are those of that table, but D and trimming were determined from the DNA. The table records 90,000 to 100,000 clones, 81% of them present only once. What was sequenced was peripheral blood. The TCR comes from a man in his 60s with acute or convalescent COVID-19. The chain uses TRBV19 and TRBJ2-5, with a weak D call TRBD2 (5 bases). As DNA, the CDR3 is TGTGCCAGTAGTAACTCTCAGCGGGAGACCCAGTACTTC. The encoded protein is CASSNSQRETQYF.